What follows are 13 T cell receptor beta chains derived from one specimen sequenced in a study of CD8 T cells in ankylosing spondylitis. A single record per CDR3 protein comes from TCRdb applying MiXCR to the 5' RACE reads. The sample has around 490,000 distinct CDR3 sequences, about 5% seen once. Study-level points and caveats: The study identified a TCR beta motif of several highly homologous variants that appeared characteristic of ankylosing spondylitis blood.

Their antigen targets remain unknown. The sequencing sample was made of blood, either unsorted or a sorted T cell fraction (not recorded which). Every receptor here comes from a male donor with ankylosing spondylitis.

This clonotype was observed a handful of times. V and J are TRBV7-8 and TRBJ2-5; no definite D call. V lost 8 bases to trimming and J lost 2 bases, with 15 bases between them. The CDR3 consists of 14 residues. Germline CDR1 reads SGHVS; CDR2 reads FQNEAQ. CDR3 bases: TGTGCCAGCCGTTTACAACAGCTTCAAGAGACCCAGTACTTC. Translation gives CASRLQQLQETQYF.

This clonotype was seen ten or more times. The rearrangement links TRBV27 to TRBJ1-2; 7 nucleotides align to TRBD1. Germline V lookup: CDR1 MNHEY, CDR2 SMNVEV (reference sequence). The CDR3 spans 13 residues. Unmatched junction bases numbered 8, after V lost 5 bases and J lost 8 bases. The CDR3 DNA reads TGTGCCAGCAGTCCCATCCAGGGGGAAGGCTACACCTTC. It yields the protein CASSPIQGEGYTF.

This clonotype was observed at least ten times. At one of its ends the junction is not consistent with the germline gene, which may arise from a read error. The chain carries TRBV6-4 and TRBJ1-6, with D maybe TRBD1 (5 bases). CDR1 and CDR2 from the germline V gene are MRHNA and SNTAGT. The CDR3 totals 16 residues. The CDR3 is CASRETDASINSPLHF. CDR3 nucleotide sequence: TGTGCCAGCCGTGAGACAGACGCCAGTATTAATTCACCCCTCCACTTT.

V and J are TRBV11-3 and TRBJ2-3; possibly TRBD2 for D (5 bases). Germline CDR1 reads SGHNT; CDR2 reads YENEEA. The CDR3 totals 16 residues. The V and J ends lost 4 bases and 2 bases respectively, with 16 bases between them. Here the CDR3 DNA reads TGTGCCAGCAGCTCCACAGCGGAGGAGTACACAGATACGCAGTATTTT. This sequence encodes CASSSTAEEYTDTQYF. Combining the CDR3 with reference TRBV11-3 and TRBJ2-3 gives the whole variable domain EAGVVQSPRYKIIEKKQPVAFWCNPISGHNTLYWYLQNLGQGPELLIRYENEEAVDDSQLPKDRFSAERLKGVDSTLKIQPAELGDSAVYLCASSSTAEEYTDTQYFGPGTRLTVL.

There are many counts of this clonotype. V usage is TRBV18 and J usage is TRBJ1-2; possible D gene TRBD1, 5 bases. The V gene lost 3 bases and the J gene lost 6 bases, with 14 bases spanning the gap. The CDR3 totals 14 residues. Germline V gene data show CDR1 as KGHSH and CDR2 as LQKENI. CDR3 in amino acids: CASSPDSLTDGYTF. The CDR3 DNA is TGTGCCAGCTCACCCGACAGCCTGACCGATGGCTACACCTTC. Full variable domain (outside the CDR3, taken from reference TRBV18 and TRBJ1-2): NAGVMQNPRHLVRRRGQEARLRCSPMKGHSHVYWYRQLPEEGLKFMVYLQKENIIDESGMPKERFSAEFPKEGPSILRIQQVVRGDSAAYFCASSPDSLTDGYTFGSGTRLTVV.

This clonotype was counted many times. The genes are TRBV28 and TRBJ2-7; D is undetermined. CDR1 and CDR2 from the germline V gene are MDHEN and SYDVKM. The CDR3 contains 16 residues. The V end lost 3 bases, the J end lost 2 bases, and 17 bases lay between the germline ends. CDR3 sequence: CASSFAMAVSTYEQYF. CDR3 coding DNA: TGTGCCAGCAGTTTTGCGATGGCGGTGTCTACCTACGAGCAGTACTTC.

Many counts were recorded for this clonotype. V is TRBV28 and J is TRBJ2-3; D is ambiguous. The V end was cut by 2 bases, the J end by 4 bases, with 13 bases between. The CDR3 runs to 15 residues. Looked up from germline, CDR1 is MDHEN and CDR2 is SYDVKM. This CDR3 reads CASSLRPGRSDTQYF. As DNA, the CDR3 is TGTGCCAGCAGTTTACGTCCGGGCAGATCAGATACGCAGTATTTT.

This clonotype was recorded at least ten times. The gene calls are TRBV20-1 and TRBJ2-1, with a tentative D call TRBD2 (6 bases). Germline V gene data show CDR1 as DFQATT and CDR2 as SNEGSKA (reference sequence). V was pared by 0 bases and J by 0 bases, with 12 bases between. The CDR3 has 16 amino acids. Here the CDR3 DNA reads TGCAGTGCTAGAGATAGCGGATCCTACTCCTACAATGAGCAGTTCTTC. This gives the protein CSARDSGSYSYNEQFF.

This clonotype was found many times. In nucleotides, the CDR3 is TGCAGCGCACGGACGGTCGAAGCTTTCTTT. It encodes CSARTVEAFF. V and J are TRBV29-1 and TRBJ1-1, with no clear D. V lost 7 bases, J lost 8 bases, and 11 bases lay in between. The CDR3 spans 10 residues. The V gene's germline CDR1 is SQVTM and CDR2 ANQGSEA.

Many counts were recorded for this clonotype. The chain employs TRBV28 and TRBJ2-3; D possibly corresponds to TRBD2 (6 bases). CDR3 length: 17 residues. Trimming removed 3 bases at V and 4 bases at J, with 20 bases between. Germline V gene sequence: CDR1 MDHEN, CDR2 SYDVKM. This CDR3 reads CASSFLGVAVGPDTQYF. CDR3 coding DNA: TGTGCCAGCAGTTTTTTAGGGGTAGCGGTCGGCCCAGATACGCAGTATTTT.

Only a few counts were recorded for this clonotype. The genes are TRBV4-3 and TRBJ1-2, with 7 bases that match TRBD1. The CDR3 length is 15 residues. V lost 0 bases to trimming and J lost 8 bases; unmatched junction nucleotides: 9. CDR1 and CDR2 (germline): LGHNA, YSLEER. CDR3 region: CASSQDLGTEEGYTF. CDR3 nucleotide sequence: TGCGCCAGCAGCCAAGATCTGGGGACAGAAGAGGGCTACACCTTC.

This clonotype showed up many times. V gene TRBV4-1 combines with J gene TRBJ2-5; 11 bases fit TRBD2. There are 19 residues in the CDR3. The V segment lost 4 bases and the J segment 4 bases; nucleotides outside the gene matches: 17. In germline, CDR1 is MGHRA, CDR2 YSYEKL. The CDR3 DNA reads as TGCGCCAGCAGCCCCGAACCTCCGGGACTAGCGGAGGTCAGAGAGACCCAGTACTTC. This encodes CASSPEPPGLAEVRETQYF.

This clonotype was recorded a few times. The chain joins TRBV28 to TRBJ2-1; possibly TRBD2 for D (6 bases). Trimming removed 4 bases from V and 0 bases from J, with 19 bases in between. The germline gives CDR1 MDHEN, CDR2 SYDVKM. The CDR3 runs 18 residues. CDR3 in amino acids: CASSSLSLAKRSYNEQFF. In DNA, the CDR3 is TGTGCCAGCAGTTCCTTAAGTCTAGCGAAGCGCTCCTACAATGAGCAGTTCTTC.